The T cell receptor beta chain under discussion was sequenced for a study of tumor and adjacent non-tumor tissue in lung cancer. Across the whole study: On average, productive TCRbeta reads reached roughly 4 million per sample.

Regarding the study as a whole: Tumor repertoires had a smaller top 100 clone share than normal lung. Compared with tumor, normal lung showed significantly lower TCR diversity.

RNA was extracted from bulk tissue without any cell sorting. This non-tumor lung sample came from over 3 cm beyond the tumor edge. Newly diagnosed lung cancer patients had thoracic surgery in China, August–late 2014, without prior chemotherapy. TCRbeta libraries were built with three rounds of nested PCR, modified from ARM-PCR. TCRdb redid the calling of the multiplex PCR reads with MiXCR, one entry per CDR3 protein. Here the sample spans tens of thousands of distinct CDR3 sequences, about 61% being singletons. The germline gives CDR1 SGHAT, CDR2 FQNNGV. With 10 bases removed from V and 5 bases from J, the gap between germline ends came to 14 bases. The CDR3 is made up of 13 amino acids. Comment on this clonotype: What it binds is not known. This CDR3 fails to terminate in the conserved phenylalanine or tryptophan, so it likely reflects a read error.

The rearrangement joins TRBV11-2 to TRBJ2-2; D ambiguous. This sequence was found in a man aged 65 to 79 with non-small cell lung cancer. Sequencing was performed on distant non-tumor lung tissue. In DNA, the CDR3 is TGTGCCAACAGTCCACAAGGGACCGGGGAGCTGTTTTAT. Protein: CANSPQGTGELFY.